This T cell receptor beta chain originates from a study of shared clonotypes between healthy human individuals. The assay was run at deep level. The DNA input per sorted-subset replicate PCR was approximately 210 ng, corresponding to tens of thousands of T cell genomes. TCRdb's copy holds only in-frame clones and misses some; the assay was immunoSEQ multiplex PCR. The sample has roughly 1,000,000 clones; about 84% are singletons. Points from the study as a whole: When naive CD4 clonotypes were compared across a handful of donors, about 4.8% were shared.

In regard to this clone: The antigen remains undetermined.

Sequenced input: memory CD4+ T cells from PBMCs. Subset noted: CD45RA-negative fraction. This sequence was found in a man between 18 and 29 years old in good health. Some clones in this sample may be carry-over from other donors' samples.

CDR3 DNA: TGTGCCAGCAGCTCAGGACTGTACAATGAGCAGTTCTTC. This translates into CASSSGLYNEQFF. The genes are TRBV5-4 and TRBJ2-1; possibly TRBD2 for D (5 bases). The V end lost 3 bases, the J end lost 4 bases, and 8 bases lay between the germline ends. The CDR3 spans 13 residues. CDR1 and CDR2 (germline): SGHNT, YYREEE (reference sequence).